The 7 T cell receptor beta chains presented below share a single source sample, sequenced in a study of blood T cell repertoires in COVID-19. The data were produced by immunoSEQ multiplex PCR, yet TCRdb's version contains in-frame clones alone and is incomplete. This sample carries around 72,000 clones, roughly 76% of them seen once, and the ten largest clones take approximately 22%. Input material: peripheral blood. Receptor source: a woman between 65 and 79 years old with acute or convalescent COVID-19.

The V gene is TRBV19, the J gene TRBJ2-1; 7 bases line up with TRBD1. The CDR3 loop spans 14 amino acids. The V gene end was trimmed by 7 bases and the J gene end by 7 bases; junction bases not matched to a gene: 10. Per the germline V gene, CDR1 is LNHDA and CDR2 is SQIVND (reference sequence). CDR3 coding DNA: TGTGCCAGTAACCTTGGACAGGCCGGGAATGAGCAGTTCTTC. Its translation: CASNLGQAGNEQFF. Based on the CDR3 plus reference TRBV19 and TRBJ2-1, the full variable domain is DGGITQSPKYLFRKEGQNVTLSCEQNLNHDAMYWYRQDPGQGLRLIYYSQIVNDFQKGDIAEGYSVSREKKESFPLTVTSAQKNPTAFYLCASNLGQAGNEQFFGPGTRLTVL.

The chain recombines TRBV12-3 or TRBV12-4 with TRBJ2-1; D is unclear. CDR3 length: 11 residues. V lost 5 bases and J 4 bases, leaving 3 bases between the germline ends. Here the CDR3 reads CASSEYNEQFF. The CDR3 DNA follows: TGTGCCAGCAGTGAGTACAATGAGCAGTTCTTC.

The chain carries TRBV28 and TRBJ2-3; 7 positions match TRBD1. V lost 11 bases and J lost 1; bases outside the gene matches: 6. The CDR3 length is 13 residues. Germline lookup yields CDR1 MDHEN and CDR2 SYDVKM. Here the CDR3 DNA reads TGTGCCGGGGGTGACAGGGGCACAGATACGCAGTATTTT. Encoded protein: CAGGDRGTDTQYF.

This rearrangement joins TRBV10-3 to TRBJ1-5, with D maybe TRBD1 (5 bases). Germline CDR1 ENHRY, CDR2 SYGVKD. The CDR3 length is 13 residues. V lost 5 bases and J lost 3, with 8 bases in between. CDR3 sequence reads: CAISTGINQPQHF. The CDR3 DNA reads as TGTGCCATCAGTACAGGAATCAATCAGCCCCAGCATTTT.

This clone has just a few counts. CDR3: CASSLDGRTGDEKLFF. CDR3 in DNA: TGTGCCAGCAGCTTAGATGGCCGGACAGGGGACGAAAAACTGTTTTTT. The chain joins TRBV11-3 to TRBJ1-4, with TRBD1 matching over 9 bases. Germline V gene lookup returns CDR1 SGHNT and CDR2 YENEEA. CDR3 length: 16 residues. Trimming removed 0 bases from V and 8 bases from J; junction bases left unmatched: 7.

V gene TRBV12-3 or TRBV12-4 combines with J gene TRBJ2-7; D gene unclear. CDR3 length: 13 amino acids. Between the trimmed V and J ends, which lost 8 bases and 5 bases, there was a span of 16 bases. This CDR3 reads CASSSTFLNEQYF. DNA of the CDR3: TGTGCCAGCTCGAGCACTTTTTTAAACGAGCAGTACTTC.

This CDR3 reads CASSEAGPETQYF. The CDR3 nucleotides read TGTGCCAGCAGCGAAGCGGGTCCCGAGACCCAGTACTTC. The chain joins TRBV9 to TRBJ2-5; perhaps TRBD2 as D (6 bases). The CDR3 runs 13 residues. Trimming took off 3 bases at V and 5 bases at J, with 11 bases between the two ends. Germline CDR1 SGDLS, CDR2 YYNGEE.